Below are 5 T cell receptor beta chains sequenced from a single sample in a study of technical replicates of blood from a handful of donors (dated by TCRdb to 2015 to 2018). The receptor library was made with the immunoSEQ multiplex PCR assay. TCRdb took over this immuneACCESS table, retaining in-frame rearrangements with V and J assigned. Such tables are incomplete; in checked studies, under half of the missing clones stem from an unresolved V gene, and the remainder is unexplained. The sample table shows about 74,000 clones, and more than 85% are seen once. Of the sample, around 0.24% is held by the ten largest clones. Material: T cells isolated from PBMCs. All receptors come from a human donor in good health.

The CDR3 DNA is TGTGCCAGTAGTATACAACGGGGGGGCTCCTACGAGCAGTACTTC. Amino acid sequence: CASSIQRGGSYEQYF. The chain recombines TRBV19 with TRBJ2-7, with TRBD2 matching 8 bases. This CDR3 contains 15 residues. Trimming took 2 bases from V and 0 from J; bases not matched to a gene: 3. The germline V gene encodes CDR1 LNHDA and CDR2 SQIVND (reference sequence).

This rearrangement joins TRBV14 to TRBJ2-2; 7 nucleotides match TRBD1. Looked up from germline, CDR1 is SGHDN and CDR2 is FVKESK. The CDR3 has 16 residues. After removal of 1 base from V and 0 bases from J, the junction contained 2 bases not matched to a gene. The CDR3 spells CASSQAGGPNTGELFF. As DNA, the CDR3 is TGTGCCAGCAGCCAAGCAGGGGGTCCGAACACCGGGGAGCTGTTTTTT.

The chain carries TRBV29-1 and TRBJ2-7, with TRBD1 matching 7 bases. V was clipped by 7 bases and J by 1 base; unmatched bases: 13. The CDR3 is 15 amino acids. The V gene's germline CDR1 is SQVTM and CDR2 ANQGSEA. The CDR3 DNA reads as TGCAGCGCCCAGAGGGGGACAGAAGCATCCTACGAGCAGTACTTC. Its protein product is CSAQRGTEASYEQYF.

CDR3 bases: TGTGCCAGCAGCTTCAACATGTACGCTTCCTACGAGCAGTACTTC. Protein product: CASSFNMYASYEQYF. The chain uses TRBV7-2 and TRBJ2-7; D is undetermined. Germline V gene lookup returns CDR1 SGHTA and CDR2 FQGNSA. This CDR3 is 15 amino acids long. Between the trimmed V and J ends, which lost 3 bases and 1 base, there was a span of 13 bases.

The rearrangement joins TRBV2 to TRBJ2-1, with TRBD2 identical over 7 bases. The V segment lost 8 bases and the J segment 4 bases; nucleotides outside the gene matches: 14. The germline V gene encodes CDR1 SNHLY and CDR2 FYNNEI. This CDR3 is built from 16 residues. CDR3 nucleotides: TGTGCCAGCTCTGGACTAGGGCAGGCATTGTACAATGAGCAGTTCTTC. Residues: CASSGLGQALYNEQFF.